These 10 T cell receptor beta chains came from one sample sequenced in a study of shared clonotypes between healthy human individuals (dated by TCRdb to about 2020). The library was made by the immunoSEQ multiplex PCR assay. The table comes from immuneACCESS by way of TCRdb, which keeps in-frame sequences with V and J called. Part of the clones is missing from these tables; in studies checked, under half for an unresolved V gene and the rest for unknown reasons. This sample lists some 2 million clones; over 85% were detected once. Together, the top ten hold 0.1% to 0.15% of the sample. Specimen: naive CD4+ T cells sorted from blood. The sample's cell subset or site, from its label and the paper: CD45RA+ positively selected. Receptor source: a man aged 18 to 35 in good health.

This chain connects TRBV2 to TRBJ2-1, with 14 bases matching TRBD2. Germline CDR1 SNHLY, CDR2 FYNNEI. Trimming at V came to 6 bases and at J to 6 bases, leaving 7 bases not matched to a gene. CDR3 size: 16 residues. The DNA for the CDR3 is TGTGCCAGCAGAGGGACTAGCGGGAGTGTTGCCAATGAGCAGTTCTTC. Protein product: CASRGTSGSVANEQFF.

V and J are TRBV5-5 and TRBJ2-7; D gene ambiguous. V lost 3 bases, J lost 2 bases, and 9 bases lay in between. Germline V CDR1 and CDR2: SGHKS, YYEKEE (reference sequence). This CDR3 is 13 amino acids long. CDR3 bases: TGTGCCAGCAGCTCCTTTACTGCCTACGAGCAGTACTTC. Translation: CASSSFTAYEQYF.

The gene calls are TRBV4-1 and TRBJ2-1; TRBD2 aligns across 10 bases. Trimming took 6 bases from V and 7 from J; bases not matched to a gene: 9. Germline V lookup: CDR1 MGHRA, CDR2 YSYEKL. The CDR3 sequence is 15 residues long. CDR3 residues: CASRRLAGDFNEQFF. The CDR3, as DNA: TGCGCCAGCAGGCGGCTAGCGGGAGATTTTAATGAGCAGTTCTTC.

This chain connects TRBV5-6 to TRBJ2-3; 13 nucleotides line up with TRBD2. V lost 3 bases to trimming and J lost 5 bases; unmatched junction nucleotides: 9. Per germline, CDR1 SGHDT and CDR2 YYEEEE. CDR3 size: 17 residues. CDR3 coding DNA: TGTGCCAGCAGCTCCAACGGACTAGCGGGGGTGAAAGATACGCAGTATTTT. Residues: CASSSNGLAGVKDTQYF. Drawing the rest from reference TRBV5-6 and TRBJ2-3, the complete variable domain is DAGVTQSPTHLIKTRGQQVTLRCSPKSGHDTVSWYQQALGQGPQFIFQYYEEEERQRGNFPDRFSGHQFPNYSSELNVNALLLGDSALYLCASSSNGLAGVKDTQYFGPGTRLTVL.

The rearrangement joins TRBV10-1 to TRBJ1-3; D gene ambiguous. The CDR3 contains 14 residues. Trimming stripped 3 bases from V and 0 bases from J, with 6 bases between. Per germline, CDR1 WNHNN and CDR2 SYGVQD (reference sequence). CDR3 bases: TGCGCCAGCAGTGAAAGGAGCTCTGGAAACACCATATATTTT. This codes for CASSERSSGNTIYF.

The chain employs TRBV27 and TRBJ1-6; tentative D call: TRBD1 (5 bases). Between the trimmed V and J ends, which lost 4 bases and 7 bases, there was a span of 11 bases. Germline V CDR1 and CDR2: MNHEY, SMNVEV (reference sequence). The CDR3 consists of 14 residues. The CDR3 protein is CASSSTDRNSPLHF. Written as DNA, the CDR3 is TGTGCCAGCAGTTCCACAGACAGAAATTCACCCCTCCACTTT.

The V gene is TRBV18, the J gene TRBJ2-4; the D gene is possibly TRBD1 (6 bases). CDR1 is KGHSH, CDR2 LQKENI, per germline. The CDR3 has 17 residues. V was pared by 0 bases and J by 0 bases, with 12 bases between. The CDR3 sequence is CASSPPAGVLAKNIQYF. The CDR3 coding sequence is TGTGCCAGCTCACCACCGGCAGGGGTGCTAGCCAAAAACATTCAGTACTTC. The whole variable domain, filled in from reference TRBV18 and TRBJ2-4, reads NAGVMQNPRHLVRRRGQEARLRCSPMKGHSHVYWYRQLPEEGLKFMVYLQKENIIDESGMPKERFSAEFPKEGPSILRIQQVVRGDSAAYFCASSPPAGVLAKNIQYFGAGTRLSVL.

With respect to this clone: Within the sample, other DNA sequences also encode this same CDR3. The CDR3 bases are TGCGCCAGCAGCTTGGGAGGGGGCAGGGAGACCCAGTACTTC. It specifies CASSLGGGRETQYF. The chain has TRBV5-1 and TRBJ2-5, with 7 nucleotides matching TRBD1. With 0 bases clipped from V and 5 bases from J, the junction kept 4 bases outside the gene matches. Germline values: CDR1 SGHRS, CDR2 YFSETQ. The CDR3 has 14 residues.

This clone was found once. The CDR3 DNA sequence: TGTGCCAGCAGCGCGGGACTCCCTACCTACGAGCAGTACTTC. As protein: CASSAGLPTYEQYF. The J gene is TRBJ2-7, the V gene TRBV5-4; a weak D match, TRBD2 (6 bases). Trimming shortened V by 4 bases and J by 2 bases, and 13 bases separated the two germline ends. CDR1 is SGHNT, CDR2 YYREEE, per germline (reference sequence). The CDR3 covers 14 residues.

The V call is TRBV5-1, the J call TRBJ2-1, with TRBD2 identical over 8 bases. The CDR3 is made up of 17 amino acids. The germline CDR1 and CDR2 sequences are SGHRS and YFSETQ. V was pared by 0 bases and J by 7 bases, with 12 bases of the junction left unmatched. The CDR3: CASSLAKWSGGENEQFF. Written as DNA, the CDR3 is TGCGCCAGCAGCTTGGCCAAATGGAGCGGGGGTGAGAATGAGCAGTTCTTC.